Listed below are T cell receptor beta chains from one sample, sequenced in a study of cytomegalovirus exposure and HLA in healthy donors. The data were produced by immunoSEQ multiplex PCR, yet TCRdb's version contains in-frame clones alone and is incomplete. This sample's table has under 95,000 clones. The specimen sequenced was PBMCs. These receptors originate from a young man in good health and CMV-seropositive. The CDR3 runs from the conserved cysteine through the conserved F or W. A D gene is named only where the DNA matches it firmly.

v_gene	j_gene	d_gene	CDR3nt	CDR3aa
TRBV2	TRBJ2-7	-	TGTGCCACCTCCCCGGACAGTCAATCCTACGAGCAGTACTTC	CATSPDSQSYEQYF
TRBV19	TRBJ1-5	-	TGTGCCACAATGACCATGGGACTAAAGCAGCCCCAGCATTTT	CATMTMGLKQPQHF
TRBV4-1	TRBJ1-1	-	TGCGCCAGCAGCCAAGATGGGCGGAACACTGAAGCTTTCTTT	CASSQDGRNTEAFF
TRBV29-1	TRBJ1-4	-	TGCAGCGCCATGGACACGGCTAATGAAAAACTGTTTTTT	CSAMDTANEKLFF
TRBV28	TRBJ2-1	-	TGTGCCAGCAAGCGCTCGGGGGTAAGACGAGTTAACAATGAGCAGTTCTTC	CASKRSGVRRVNNEQFF
TRBV28	TRBJ2-2	TRBD1	TGTGCCAGCCGCGGACAGGGATCGAACACCGGGGAGCTGTTTTTT	CASRGQGSNTGELFF
TRBV19	TRBJ2-3	-	TGTGCCAGTAGTATGCGTTTCAGGGAAGATACGCAGTATTTT	CASSMRFREDTQYF
TRBV13	TRBJ1-2	-	TGTGCCAGCAGCTTAGGCCGGTTAGGGGGGGACTATGGCTACACCTTC	CASSLGRLGGDYGYTF
TRBV4-2	TRBJ1-4	TRBD1	TGTGCCAGCAGCCAGGCCGGGACAGGGAGTGAAAAACTGTTTTTT	CASSQAGTGSEKLFF
TRBV6-6	TRBJ1-3	-	TGTGCCAGCAGTTACGTGGGGGCCCTCTCTGGAAACACCATATATTTT	CASSYVGALSGNTIYF
TRBV19	TRBJ2-7	TRBD1	TGTGCCACGACAGGGGACTCCTACGAGCAGTACTTC	CATTGDSYEQYF
TRBV5-1	TRBJ2-3	-	TGCGCCAGCAGCTTGGCCGGTGCTTACACAGATACGCAGTATTTT	CASSLAGAYTDTQYF
TRBV6-5	TRBJ1-5	TRBD1	TGTGCCAGCAGCCCTTACAGGGGAAGCAATCAGCCCCAGCATTTT	CASSPYRGSNQPQHF
TRBV11-2	TRBJ1-3	-	TGTGCCAGCAGCTTTAATGGAAACACCATATATTTT	CASSFNGNTIYF
TRBV7-2	TRBJ2-5	-	TGTGCCAGCAGCCCCCCCCGGGAGACCCAGTACTTC	CASSPPRETQYF